These 16 T cell receptor beta chains were all obtained from the same sample, sequenced in a study of T cell changes during pregnancy in multiple sclerosis. Sequencing was performed with immunoSEQ multiplex PCR; in TCRdb, only in-frame clones are kept and a portion is missing. This sample has under 60,000 clones, with 92% found just once. The input for sequencing was CD4+ T cells from peripheral blood mononuclear cells, taken in the second trimester of pregnancy. Every receptor here comes from a female donor in good health, enrolled as a control in a pregnancy study.

This chain connects TRBV6-6 to TRBJ2-5; D is undetermined. CDR1 MNHNY and CDR2 SVGAGI come from the germline V gene (reference sequence). This CDR3 is built from 12 residues. V lost 2 bases to trimming and J lost 6 bases, with 7 bases between them. The CDR3 DNA reads TGTGCCAGCAGTTACGGGCAACAGACCCAGTACTTC. Translated, it gives CASSYGQQTQYF.

This rearrangement joins TRBV5-4 to TRBJ1-2; weak D call: TRBD1 (5 bases). V lost 0 bases and J 6 bases, leaving 12 bases between the germline ends. The CDR3 loop spans 14 amino acids. Germline CDR1 reads SGHNT; CDR2 reads YYREEE (reference sequence). The CDR3 sequence is CASSLVSRGDGYTF. DNA for the CDR3: TGTGCCAGCAGCTTGGTCAGTCGGGGGGATGGCTACACCTTC. Full variable domain (rest looked up from reference TRBV5-4 and TRBJ1-2): ETGVTQSPTHLIKTRGQQVTLRCSSQSGHNTVSWYQQALGQGPQFIFQYYREEENGRGNFPPRFSGLQFPNYSSELNVNALELDDSALYLCASSLVSRGDGYTFGSGTRLTVV.

In its sample, this clone is medium-sized (0.01 to 0.1%). The chain has TRBV4-3 and TRBJ1-1; 9 nucleotides agree with TRBD1. J gave up 9 bases and V 0 bases, and 5 bases lay outside the gene matches. Germline lookup yields CDR1 LGHNA and CDR2 YSLEER. The CDR3 has 14 amino acids. CDR3 nucleotides: TGCGCCAGCAGCCAAGATAAACAGGGGGCGAAAGCTTTCTTT. It is translated as CASSQDKQGAKAFF.

V and J are TRBV11-2 and TRBJ1-4; D is uncertain. Germline values: CDR1 SGHAT, CDR2 FQNNGV. The CDR3 is made up of 12 amino acids. V shed 8 bases and J shed 3 bases, with 7 bases lying between them. The CDR3 nucleotides are TGTGCCAGCTTGGGCGCTAATGAAAAACTGTTTTTT. This translates into CASLGANEKLFF.

The sample holds one count of this clone. The V and J genes are TRBV2 and TRBJ1-5; 11 positions match TRBD1. Germline loops: CDR1 SNHLY, CDR2 FYNNEI. The CDR3 is made up of 16 amino acids. Germline trimming cut 1 base from V and 7 bases from J; bases unmatched to any gene: 6. The chain's CDR3 is CASSEGTGGRRQPQHF. The CDR3 DNA reads as TGTGCCAGCAGTGAAGGGACAGGGGGCCGGAGGCAGCCCCAGCATTTT.

The chain joins TRBV7-9 to TRBJ1-5, with 8 bases aligning to TRBD1. This CDR3 has 15 amino acids. Per germline, CDR1 SEHNR and CDR2 FQNEAQ (reference sequence). The junction had 5 bases not matched to a gene; V was cut back by 1 base and J by 6 bases. Written as DNA, the CDR3 is TGTGCCAGCAGCTTAGGGACAGGGACGGGTCAGCCCCAGCATTTT. Its translation is CASSLGTGTGQPQHF.

The chain carries TRBV2 and TRBJ2-3; D may be TRBD2 (5 bases). Between the trimmed V and J ends, which lost 7 bases and 2 bases, there was a span of 22 bases. CDR3 length equals 17 residues. CDR1 is SNHLY, CDR2 FYNNEI, per germline. In DNA, the CDR3 is TGTGCCAGCAAGAGCCCGGACTCGCGGCCCCTCACAGATACGCAGTATTTT. Its protein product is CASKSPDSRPLTDTQYF.

The V call is TRBV30, the J call TRBJ2-5; 8 bases map to TRBD1. This CDR3 is 17 amino acids long. Unmatched junction bases numbered 14, after V lost 0 bases and J lost 5 bases. Germline V CDR1 and CDR2: GTSNPN, SVGIG (reference sequence). CDR3 loop: CAWSVLTGRGRFETQYF. The DNA of the CDR3 is TGTGCCTGGAGTGTACTAACAGGCAGGGGGCGATTCGAGACCCAGTACTTC.

This sequence joins TRBV7-2 and TRBJ2-3, with D perhaps TRBD1 (5 bases). CDR1 and CDR2 (germline): SGHTA, FQGNSA. Between the trimmed V and J ends, which lost 2 bases and 0 bases, there was a span of 12 bases. This CDR3 has 16 residues. CDR3 protein: CASSLHAPGSTDTQYF. For the CDR3, the DNA is TGTGCCAGCAGCTTACACGCTCCAGGGAGCACAGATACGCAGTATTTT. The full variable domain, its missing parts supplied by reference TRBV7-2 and TRBJ2-3, is GAGVSQSPSNKVTEKGKDVELRCDPISGHTALYWYRQSLGQGLEFLIYFQGNSAPDKSGLPSDRFSAERTGGSVSTLTIQRTQQEDSAVYLCASSLHAPGSTDTQYFGPGTRLTVL.

V and J are TRBV5-5 and TRBJ2-2; D might be TRBD1 (6 bases). This CDR3 is built from 14 residues. Trimming removed 2 bases from V and 5 bases from J, with 10 bases in between. Germline lookup yields CDR1 SGHKS and CDR2 YYEKEE (reference sequence). The CDR3 spells CASSLQGETGELFF. CDR3 coding DNA: TGTGCCAGCAGCTTACAGGGTGAGACCGGGGAGCTGTTTTTT.

V is TRBV15 and J is TRBJ2-2, with D perhaps TRBD2 (6 bases). This CDR3 is built from 15 residues. Germline V gene data show CDR1 as LNHNV and CDR2 as YYDKDF (reference sequence). Deletions cut 2 bases from V and 6 bases from J, with 13 bases between. CDR3 in amino acids: CATSRSGGEPGELFF. The CDR3 bases are TGTGCCACCAGCAGATCAGGCGGGGAACCCGGGGAGCTGTTTTTT.

This CDR3 is CASGLAGGFRQYF. The CDR3 DNA reads TGTGCCAGCGGGCTAGCGGGGGGGTTCCGGCAGTACTTC. This rearrangement joins TRBV6-5 to TRBJ2-7; 12 bases match TRBD2. The junction had 8 bases not matched to a gene; V was cut back by 8 bases and J by 9 bases. The CDR3 loop spans 13 amino acids. The V gene's germline CDR1 is MNHEY and CDR2 SVGAGI.

This rearrangement joins TRBV5-4 to TRBJ2-5; 9 nucleotides agree with TRBD2. Germline trimming cut 4 bases from V and 0 bases from J; bases unmatched to any gene: 10. The CDR3 loop spans 17 amino acids. The germline V gene has CDR1 SGHNT and CDR2 YYREEE (reference sequence). DNA of the CDR3: TGTGCCAGCAGCCCGGGAGCTAGCGGGGAATACCAAGAGACCCAGTACTTC. It specifies CASSPGASGEYQETQYF.

In DNA, the CDR3 is TGTGCCAGCACCCACGTCGGGTTCTGGCAGGGGGCGACCGGGGAGCTGTTTTTT. As protein: CASTHVGFWQGATGELFF. The chain couples TRBV11-1 to TRBJ2-2; 8 nucleotides align to TRBD1. Germline V gene data show CDR1 as SGHAT and CDR2 as FQDESV (reference sequence). CDR3 size: 18 residues. Trimming took 7 bases from V and 5 from J; bases not matched to a gene: 18.

V usage is TRBV7-9 and J usage is TRBJ1-4; TRBD1 matches 7 bases. This CDR3 is 14 amino acids long. The V gene's germline CDR1 is SEHNR and CDR2 FQNEAQ (reference sequence). The junction had 3 bases not matched to a gene; V was cut back by 3 bases and J by 5 bases. As DNA, the CDR3 is TGTGCCAGCAGCTTTGGACAGGACAATGAAAAACTGTTTTTT. It yields the protein CASSFGQDNEKLFF.

This clone was counted once. The rearrangement uses TRBV19 and TRBJ2-3, with 9 positions matching TRBD2. CDR3 length: 15 residues. V lost 6 bases to trimming and J lost 0 bases; unmatched junction nucleotides: 4. Germline assignment: CDR1 LNHDA and CDR2 SQIVND (reference sequence). Here the CDR3 DNA reads TGTGCCAGTAGCAAGCGGGGGGCTAGCACAGATACGCAGTATTTT. Translation: CASSKRGASTDTQYF.